The 2 T cell receptor beta chains below come from one sample, sequenced in a study of blood T cell repertoires in COVID-19. The repertoire was sequenced with immunoSEQ multiplex PCR; TCRdb's copy has only in-frame clones and lacks some. The data show some 70,000 clones, roughly nine tenths seen once. The sample comprised peripheral blood. Receptors were obtained from a woman aged 45-59 years with COVID-19, enrolled during active disease.

This chain joins TRBV14 and TRBJ2-7, with TRBD1 matching over 9 bases. The V and J ends lost 4 bases and 4 bases, in that order; junction bases with no gene match: 2. Germline CDR1 reads SGHDN; CDR2 reads FVKESK. This CDR3 is 13 amino acids long. For the CDR3, the DNA is TGTGCCAGCAGCCGGGACAGGGTTTACGAGCAGTACTTC. This codes for CASSRDRVYEQYF.

The V and J genes are TRBV2 and TRBJ2-3; TRBD1 aligns across 7 bases. Germline V gene data show CDR1 as SNHLY and CDR2 as FYNNEI. CDR3 length: 15 residues. V lost 8 bases, J lost 0 bases, and 8 bases stayed unmatched. The CDR3 reads CASLKPGQSTDTQYF. CDR3 sequence (DNA): TGTGCCAGCCTCAAGCCGGGACAGAGCACAGATACGCAGTATTTT. Based on the CDR3 plus reference TRBV2 and TRBJ2-3, the full variable domain is EPEVTQTPSHQVTQMGQEVILRCVPISNHLYFYWYRQILGQKVEFLVSFYNNEISEKSEIFDDQFSVERPDGSNFTLKIRSTKLEDSAMYFCASLKPGQSTDTQYFGPGTRLTVL.